This section outlines one TCR beta chain sequence together with its context. Its antigen is unknown. No base quality values were provided; no much bigger clone lies one nucleotide off. The trim is 9 bases for V and 7 bases for J, with a gap of 13 bases between the germline ends. The cysteine opens and the phenylalanine closes a CDR3 of 12 amino acids. The CDR3 DNA has 36 bases and is translated from base 1. Via the germline V gene (reference sequence), CDR1 is LNHDA and CDR2 SQIVND. The data belong to a study of blood T cell repertoires in COVID-19 (dated by TCRdb to 2019 to 2021). About the study as a whole: Samples covering the acute and convalescent phases of COVID-19 were provided by collaborators in the United States, Italy and Spain. The material from the prospective study consisted of cDNA or gDNA derived from T cells, B-cell-depleted T cells, or PBMCs. Deeply sampled blood TCRbeta repertoires from subjects exposed to, actively infected with, or recovered from COVID-19 were included in the dataset. The repertoires were made available in a free public database intended to serve as a resource for research on the immune response to SARS-CoV-2. The samples were drawn from two sources: the first 160 participants of the ongoing ImmuneRACE study, and over 950 subjects contributed by 6 global collaborators. A de-identified subject ID, COVID-19 status, age in years and sex were almost always included in the sample metadata. Where HLA class I and class II types were available, the types were taken from metadata supplied by the sample provider, not from assay-based typing.

Participants in the prospective study were aged roughly 18 to 89 years, lived in 20 to 25 United States geographic areas, and enrolled through a virtual design. In the prospective study, participants were assigned to cohorts based on the clinical history participants reported in a screening survey and a study questionnaire. Each participant in the prospective study had whole blood, serum and a nasopharyngeal or oropharyngeal swab collected by mobile phlebotomists. Over an approximately two-month period, participants in the prospective study had the option of providing additional blood draws and questionnaires. Before DNA extraction, blood samples from the prospective study were shipped at room temperature or frozen. What the work shows at the level of the full study, not this receptor alone: The quantity of clinical and demographic metadata differed by source and by participant and was supplied without curation.

TCRbeta CDR3 regions were amplified from genomic DNA by means of the immunoSEQ Assay, a bias-controlled multiplex PCR. Per the authors' processing: Within the assay, amplification of reference gene primers was used to estimate how many nucleated cells each sample contained. Sequence reads were collapsed and filtered to measure the absolute abundance of every unique TCRbeta CDR3 rearrangement. For each sample, productive Simpson clonality was calculated as the square root of Simpson's diversity index over productive rearrangements. TCRdb carries this immuneACCESS record with in-frame sequences only. Its versions omit some clonotypes, under half of them owing to an unresolved V gene in the studies checked, with the rest unexplained. V, J and clone size are those of that table, while D and trimming were read from the DNA. The sample table contains about 360,000 clones; only one count was recorded for approximately 86% of them. The ten largest clones take up roughly 2% of the sample.

The sequencing sample was made of PBMCs or T cells enriched from blood (not recorded which). The sequence joins TRBV19 to TRBJ1-3; a weak D assignment points to TRBD1 (6 bases agree). The clonotype comes from a middle-aged woman with acute COVID-19. The DNA sequence is TGTGCCAGCCAGCGGGGGGCGAACACCATATATTTT. Its product reads: CASQRGANTIYF.